The 26 T cell receptor beta chains presented below share a single source sample, sequenced in a study of OX40 agonist ivuxolimab in advanced cancers. Repertoires were generated with immunoSEQ multiplex PCR, while TCRdb's copy carries only in-frame clones and drops some. The sample carries 35,000 to 50,000 clones, more than 70% recorded once. The starting material was CD4+ or CD8+ T cells sorted from blood, obtained in a trial of the OX40 agonist ivuxolimab. The source of these receptors is an adult with an advanced solid tumor such as melanoma, head and neck, liver or kidney cancer.

The V call is TRBV7-6, the J call TRBJ1-1, with TRBD1 as a possible D gene (6 bases). The CDR3 is 13 residues long. Germline V gene sequence: CDR1 SGHVS, CDR2 FNYEAQ. V was clipped by 0 bases and J by 7 bases, with 9 bases between them. The CDR3 DNA is TGTGCCAGCAGCTTAGCGGGACACCTTGAAGCTTTCTTT. Translation: CASSLAGHLEAFF.

This chain links TRBV13 with TRBJ2-1; TRBD2 matches at 12 bases. With V trimmed by 3 bases and J by 8 bases, 5 bases remained unmatched. The V gene's germline CDR1 is PRHDT and CDR2 FYEKMQ (reference sequence). The CDR3 loop spans 15 amino acids. The chain's CDR3 is CASSFLTSGSYEQFF. The CDR3 nucleotides read TGTGCCAGCAGCTTTTTGACTAGCGGGAGTTATGAGCAGTTCTTC.

V usage is TRBV28 and J usage is TRBJ2-1, with TRBD2 as a possible D gene (6 bases). In germline, CDR1 is MDHEN, CDR2 SYDVKM. Trimming stripped 2 bases from V and 10 bases from J, with 9 bases between. The CDR3 covers 12 residues. The CDR3 DNA sequence: TGTGCCAGCAGTTTAGGGAGGCCAGAGCAGTTCTTC. As protein: CASSLGRPEQFF.

This sequence joins TRBV19 and TRBJ1-1; the D is unclear. Germline CDR1 LNHDA, CDR2 SQIVND (reference sequence). The length of the CDR3 is 13 residues. V was trimmed by 5 bases and J by 2 bases, leaving 9 bases between them. CDR3 in amino acids: CASSGMSNTEAFF. As DNA, the CDR3 is TGTGCCAGTAGTGGGATGAGTAACACTGAAGCTTTCTTT.

The chain has TRBV5-4 and TRBJ2-5; 7 nucleotides match TRBD2. The germline V gene has CDR1 SGHNT and CDR2 YYREEE (reference sequence). J lost 5 bases, V lost 9 bases, and 7 bases had no gene match. This CDR3 spans 12 amino acids. CDR3 amino acids: CATQRDSETQYF. The DNA for the CDR3 is TGTGCCACTCAGCGGGATTCGGAGACCCAGTACTTC.

The V and J genes are TRBV6-5 and TRBJ1-5, with 9 bases that match TRBD1. V shed 6 bases, J shed 3 bases, and the junction held 3 bases outside the gene matches. CDR1 and CDR2 (germline): MNHEY, SVGAGI. The CDR3 extends over 14 amino acids. For the CDR3, the DNA is TGTGCCAGCAGCAGGACAGGGGACAATCAGCCCCAGCATTTT. Protein: CASSRTGDNQPQHF.

In DNA form, the CDR3 reads TGTGCCAGCAGCTTAGTGGCTGGACCAGCCGAGCAGTACTTC. This sequence encodes CASSLVAGPAEQYF. The rearrangement links TRBV7-9 to TRBJ2-7; D gene unclear. Germline V lookup: CDR1 SEHNR, CDR2 FQNEAQ (reference sequence). V lost 1 base to trimming and J lost 6 bases, with 13 bases between them. The CDR3 is 14 amino acids.

DNA of the CDR3: TGTGCCAGTAGTAGGGGGGGAGGGATCCAAGAGACCCAGTACTTC. As protein: CASSRGGGIQETQYF. The rearrangement uses TRBV19 and TRBJ2-5, with 7 nucleotides matching TRBD2. V was pared by 4 bases and J by 1 base, with 6 bases of the junction left unmatched. This CDR3 is built from 15 residues. Per the germline V gene, CDR1 is LNHDA and CDR2 is SQIVND (reference sequence).

The chain uses TRBV4-3 and TRBJ2-7; TRBD1 matches at 12 bases. After removal of 4 bases from V and 6 bases from J, the junction contained 4 bases not matched to a gene. Germline V gene sequence: CDR1 LGHNA, CDR2 YSLEER. The CDR3 extends over 14 amino acids. CDR3 sequence (DNA): TGCGCCAGCAGCCGGGGACAGGGGGCCGGCGAGCAGTACTTC. Translating it yields CASSRGQGAGEQYF.

The chain carries TRBV14 and TRBJ2-3, with D unresolved. Germline CDR1 and CDR2: SGHDN and FVKESK. The CDR3 is 14 residues long. V was cut by 1 base and J by 2 bases, with 7 bases left in between. CDR3: CASSQAGTTDTQYF. DNA of the CDR3: TGTGCCAGCAGCCAAGCCGGAACCACAGATACGCAGTATTTT.

V is TRBV9 and J is TRBJ2-1, with 7 bases fitting TRBD2. V shed 4 bases, J shed 3 bases, and the junction held 7 bases outside the gene matches. The CDR3 contains 15 residues. Germline V CDR1 and CDR2: SGDLS, YYNGEE. The CDR3 sequence is CASSTRLARYNEQFF. The CDR3 region has the DNA TGTGCCAGCAGCACCCGACTAGCACGCTACAATGAGCAGTTCTTC.

The CDR3 DNA is TGCGCCAGCAGCTTGGACCAAGGAGTGGAGACCCAGTACTTC. Translation gives CASSLDQGVETQYF. The rearrangement uses TRBV5-1 and TRBJ2-5, with D unresolved. Germline values: CDR1 SGHRS, CDR2 YFSETQ. This CDR3 has 14 amino acids. The ends were cut back, 0 bases at V and 5 bases at J, with 11 bases in the middle.

This chain uses TRBV30 with TRBJ1-6, with a possible D match to TRBD1 (5 bases). V lost 1 base, J lost 4 bases, and 11 bases lay in between. The CDR3 consists of 15 residues. The germline gives CDR1 GTSNPN, CDR2 SVGIG (reference sequence). Here the CDR3 DNA reads TGTGCCTGGAGTGCACGGGACGGATATAATTCACCCCTCCACTTT. It yields the protein CAWSARDGYNSPLHF. The whole variable domain, remainder taken from reference TRBV30 and TRBJ1-6, is SQTIHQWPATLVQPVGSPLSLECTVEGTSNPNLYWYRQAAGRGLQLLFYSVGIGQISSEVPQNLSASRPQDRQFILSSKKLLLSDSGFYLCAWSARDGYNSPLHFGNGTRLTVT.

The V call is TRBV5-6, the J call TRBJ2-3; 7 nucleotides line up with TRBD1. The CDR3 has 13 amino acids. V dropped 1 base and J dropped 4; count of bases not matched to a gene: 0. The V gene's germline CDR1 is SGHDT and CDR2 YYEEEE. The CDR3 nucleotides read TGTGCCAGCAGCTTGCAGGGGGCAGATACGCAGTATTTT. Translating gives CASSLQGADTQYF.

This chain connects TRBV7-2 to TRBJ2-2; D unresolved. This CDR3 comprises 13 residues. CDR1 SGHTA and CDR2 FQGNSA come from the germline V gene. V shed 2 bases and J shed 4 bases, with 5 bases lying between them. The CDR3 spells CASSLTLTGELFF. In DNA form, the CDR3 reads TGTGCCAGCAGCTTAACCCTCACCGGGGAGCTGTTTTTT.

The chain combines TRBV7-3 with TRBJ2-7; maybe TRBD2 (6 bases). Germline V CDR1 and CDR2: SGHTA, FQGTGA. CDR3 length equals 14 residues. Trimming removed 1 base at V and 4 bases at J, with 11 bases between. The CDR3 coding sequence is TGTGCCAGCAGCTTAAAGGGAGGAGCTTACGAGCAGTACTTC. Translation gives CASSLKGGAYEQYF.

The chain combines TRBV6-4 with TRBJ2-2; D perhaps matches TRBD2 (5 bases). Trimming pared 9 bases from V and 10 bases from J, leaving 12 bases between. Per the germline V gene, CDR1 is MRHNA and CDR2 is SNTAGT. The CDR3 consists of 11 residues. The CDR3 region is CARRVFVELFF. DNA for the CDR3: TGTGCCAGGAGGGTTTTTGTGGAGCTGTTTTTT.

The V gene is TRBV6-1, the J gene TRBJ1-1, with no clear D. Trimming left V 11 bases short and J 5 bases short, with 15 bases between. The CDR3 runs 12 residues. Germline V CDR1 and CDR2: MNHNS, SASEGT. The CDR3 loop is CAHRGYETEAFF. Written as DNA, the CDR3 is TGTGCCCACAGAGGTTATGAGACTGAAGCTTTCTTT.

V gene TRBV9 combines with J gene TRBJ2-6; possibly TRBD1 for D (5 bases). The CDR3 is 17 amino acids. V lost 0 bases to trimming and J lost 1 base, with 11 bases between them. Germline-derived CDR1 and CDR2 are SGDLS and YYNGEE. In nucleotides, the CDR3 is TGTGCCAGCAGCGTAGGACAGTTCCCTTCTGGGGCCAACGTCCTGACTTTC. Amino acids: CASSVGQFPSGANVLTF.

This chain joins TRBV7-2 and TRBJ2-7; D gene uncertain. Trimming took off 1 base at V and 2 bases at J, with 15 bases between the two ends. Germline V CDR1 and CDR2: SGHTA, FQGNSA. The CDR3 length is 16 residues. The CDR3 nucleotides read TGTGCCAGCAGCTTAGTCGCGACCCTACTTACCTACGAGCAGTACTTC. It yields the protein CASSLVATLLTYEQYF.

The chain carries TRBV14 and TRBJ1-2, with D tentatively TRBD1 (6 bases). Germline lookup yields CDR1 SGHDN and CDR2 FVKESK. The V gene lost 4 bases and the J gene lost 4 bases, with 10 bases spanning the gap. The CDR3 loop spans 13 amino acids. The CDR3 DNA is TGTGCCAGCAGCCCACAGGGAGCCTATGGCTACACCTTC. Its translation: CASSPQGAYGYTF.

The V gene is TRBV28, the J gene TRBJ1-5, with a possible D match to TRBD1 (6 bases). CDR3 length: 16 amino acids. The germline V gene has CDR1 MDHEN and CDR2 SYDVKM. Trimming shortened V by 7 bases and J by 0 bases, and 16 bases separated the two germline ends. CDR3 DNA sequence: TGTGCCAGCATTGACAGGTTCAAGGGTAGCAATCAGCCCCAGCATTTT. Its protein product is CASIDRFKGSNQPQHF.

The V call is TRBV10-3, the J call TRBJ2-7; 11 bases agree with TRBD2. Germline CDR1 and CDR2: ENHRY and SYGVKD. The V segment lost 10 bases and the J segment 2 bases; nucleotides outside the gene matches: 4. The CDR3 has 13 residues. CDR3 sequence (DNA): TGTGCCACGAGACTAGCGGGGCCCTACGAGCAGTACTTC. Residues: CATRLAGPYEQYF.

This clone has only a few counts. This sequence joins TRBV21-1 and TRBJ2-7; the table names TRBD2, a call not compared with the DNA. TRBV21-1 is flagged as a pseudogene. There are 14 residues in the CDR3. CDR3 region: CASSILDQTGEQYF. CDR3 DNA: TGTGCCAGCAGCATCCTTGATCAGACTGGCGAGCAGTACTTC.

This chain uses TRBV18 with TRBJ1-6; 7 nucleotides agree with TRBD1. The ends lost 2 bases at V and 13 bases at J; junction bases unmatched: 11. This CDR3 region has 15 residues. Germline CDR1 KGHSH, CDR2 LQKENI. The CDR3 region has the DNA TGTGCCAGCTCACCAGGAGGGGGCCTTCTCTTTCCCCTCCACTTT. Translation: CASSPGGGLLFPLHF.

Comments on this clone: The junction and the germline gene differ at one end; a read error may be behind it. The gene calls are TRBV7-7 and TRBJ1-1; tentatively, D is TRBD1 (6 bases). The CDR3 contains 13 residues. CDR1 is SSHAT and CDR2 is FNYEAQ in the germline V gene (reference sequence). CDR3 nucleotides: TGTGCTAGCAGTGTAGCGGAGGGGGCTGAAGCTTTCTTT. Translation: CASSVAEGAEAFF. Combining the CDR3 with reference TRBV7-7 and TRBJ1-1 gives the whole variable domain GAGVSQSPRYKVTKRGQDVTLRCDPISSHATLYWYQQALGQGPEFLTYFNYEAQPDKSGLPSDRFSAERPEGSISTLTIQRTEQRDSAMYRCASSVAEGAEAFFGQGTRLTVV.